Listed below are T cell receptor beta chains from one sample, sequenced in a study of T cell repertoires in cytomegalovirus infection. MiXCR, run by TCRdb on the reads, gives a single entry per CDR3 protein. The table includes fewer than 550,000 distinct CDR3 sequences, around 27% detected once. Sample: PBMCs. These receptor sequences come from a human donor in good health (CMV status not recorded). Some clones in this sample may be carry-over from other donors' samples. Both conserved end residues are part of each CDR3. D genes are given only for firm matches. Rows may omit the clone size; those that give it use once, few, many or a size class.

d_call	cdr3_length	clone_size	j_call	v_call	cdr3_nt	cdr3_aa
-	13	few	TRBJ1-5	TRBV9	TGTGCCAGCAGCTTAGGGGGGTGGCAGCCCCAGCATTTT	CASSLGGWQPQHF
-	11	once	TRBJ1-5	TRBV19	TGTGCCAGTTTCGGAGCCCGCAGGGAGCATTTT	CASFGARREHF
-	18	-	TRBJ2-7	TRBV7-2	TGTGCCAGCAGCGAAACCCCAATCACCCGGGACCCCACCTACGAGCAGTACTTC	CASSETPITRDPTYEQYF
TRBD2	19	many	TRBJ2-1	TRBV4-3	TGCGCCAGCAGCCAAGAGCCCCCCCCGGGACTGCGGGGGTACAATGAGCAGTTCTTC	CASSQEPPPGLRGYNEQFF
-	16	-	TRBJ2-1	TRBV12-5	TGTGCTAGTGGTTTGGTAATCAGGGCGGACTACAATGAGCAGTTCTTC	CASGLVIRADYNEQFF
-	13	-	TRBJ2-5	TRBV12-5	TGTGCTAGTGGTTTGGATCTGCTGGGGGACCAGTACTTC	CASGLDLLGDQYF
-	15	few	TRBJ2-5	TRBV7-8	TGTGCCAGCAGCTTACTCTCACAGGGCCAAGAGACCCAGTACTTC	CASSLLSQGQETQYF
TRBD1	18	many	TRBJ1-6	TRBV11-2	TGTGCCAGCAGCCCAGATCTATGGACAGGGTCAAGAAACTCACCCCTCCACTTT	CASSPDLWTGSRNSPLHF
-	15	few	TRBJ1-5	TRBV18	TGTGCCAGCTCACCACAGGGCTTGCGGAATCAGCCCCAGCATTTT	CASSPQGLRNQPQHF
TRBD2	13	-	TRBJ2-7	TRBV18	TGTGCCAGCTCAGGGGACTATCGATACGAGCAGTACTTC	CASSGDYRYEQYF
-	13	few	TRBJ1-2	TRBV19	TGTGCCAGTAGTAATGACAGGATCTATGGCTACACCTTC	CASSNDRIYGYTF
TRBD1	15	-	TRBJ2-2	TRBV29-1	TGCAGCGCTCTAGCTCCCGGGACAGGGAGGCGGGAGCTGTTTTTT	CSALAPGTGRRELFF
TRBD2	15	few	TRBJ2-1	TRBV12-3/TRBV12-4	TGTGCCAGCAGCCCTGGACTAGCGGGAGGGGCTGAGCAGTTCTTC	CASSPGLAGGAEQFF
-	13	-	TRBJ1-5	TRBV6-2/TRBV6-3	TGTGCCAGCTGCACAGCTGGTTTGCAGCCCCAGCATTTT	CASCTAGLQPQHF
-	14	-	TRBJ2-7	TRBV6-5	TGTGCCAGCAGTTACGCCTATGGTACCTACGAGCAGTACTTC	CASSYAYGTYEQYF
-	17	-	TRBJ2-1	TRBV7-8	TGTGCCAGCAGCTCCCATAAGCGCCGAGTGAGGTCGGATGAGCAGTTCTTC	CASSSHKRRVRSDEQFF
-	12	-	TRBJ2-5	TRBV12-3/TRBV12-4	TGTGCCAGCGGCCAGCTACAAGAGACCCAGTACTTC	CASGQLQETQYF
-	17	-	TRBJ2-7	TRBV10-3	TGTGCCATCAGTGAGCCCAGAAGCGGACCCAGCTCCTACGAGCAGTACTTC	CAISEPRSGPSSYEQYF
TRBD2	15	few	TRBJ2-1	TRBV5-4	TGTGCCAGCAGCTTGTCTGGCGGGAGGGATGATGAGCAGTTCTTC	CASSLSGGRDDEQFF
-	16	many	TRBJ2-7	TRBV7-2	TGTGCCAGCAGCTTAGTGGCTACGGAGCCCTCCTACGAGCAGTACTTC	CASSLVATEPSYEQYF